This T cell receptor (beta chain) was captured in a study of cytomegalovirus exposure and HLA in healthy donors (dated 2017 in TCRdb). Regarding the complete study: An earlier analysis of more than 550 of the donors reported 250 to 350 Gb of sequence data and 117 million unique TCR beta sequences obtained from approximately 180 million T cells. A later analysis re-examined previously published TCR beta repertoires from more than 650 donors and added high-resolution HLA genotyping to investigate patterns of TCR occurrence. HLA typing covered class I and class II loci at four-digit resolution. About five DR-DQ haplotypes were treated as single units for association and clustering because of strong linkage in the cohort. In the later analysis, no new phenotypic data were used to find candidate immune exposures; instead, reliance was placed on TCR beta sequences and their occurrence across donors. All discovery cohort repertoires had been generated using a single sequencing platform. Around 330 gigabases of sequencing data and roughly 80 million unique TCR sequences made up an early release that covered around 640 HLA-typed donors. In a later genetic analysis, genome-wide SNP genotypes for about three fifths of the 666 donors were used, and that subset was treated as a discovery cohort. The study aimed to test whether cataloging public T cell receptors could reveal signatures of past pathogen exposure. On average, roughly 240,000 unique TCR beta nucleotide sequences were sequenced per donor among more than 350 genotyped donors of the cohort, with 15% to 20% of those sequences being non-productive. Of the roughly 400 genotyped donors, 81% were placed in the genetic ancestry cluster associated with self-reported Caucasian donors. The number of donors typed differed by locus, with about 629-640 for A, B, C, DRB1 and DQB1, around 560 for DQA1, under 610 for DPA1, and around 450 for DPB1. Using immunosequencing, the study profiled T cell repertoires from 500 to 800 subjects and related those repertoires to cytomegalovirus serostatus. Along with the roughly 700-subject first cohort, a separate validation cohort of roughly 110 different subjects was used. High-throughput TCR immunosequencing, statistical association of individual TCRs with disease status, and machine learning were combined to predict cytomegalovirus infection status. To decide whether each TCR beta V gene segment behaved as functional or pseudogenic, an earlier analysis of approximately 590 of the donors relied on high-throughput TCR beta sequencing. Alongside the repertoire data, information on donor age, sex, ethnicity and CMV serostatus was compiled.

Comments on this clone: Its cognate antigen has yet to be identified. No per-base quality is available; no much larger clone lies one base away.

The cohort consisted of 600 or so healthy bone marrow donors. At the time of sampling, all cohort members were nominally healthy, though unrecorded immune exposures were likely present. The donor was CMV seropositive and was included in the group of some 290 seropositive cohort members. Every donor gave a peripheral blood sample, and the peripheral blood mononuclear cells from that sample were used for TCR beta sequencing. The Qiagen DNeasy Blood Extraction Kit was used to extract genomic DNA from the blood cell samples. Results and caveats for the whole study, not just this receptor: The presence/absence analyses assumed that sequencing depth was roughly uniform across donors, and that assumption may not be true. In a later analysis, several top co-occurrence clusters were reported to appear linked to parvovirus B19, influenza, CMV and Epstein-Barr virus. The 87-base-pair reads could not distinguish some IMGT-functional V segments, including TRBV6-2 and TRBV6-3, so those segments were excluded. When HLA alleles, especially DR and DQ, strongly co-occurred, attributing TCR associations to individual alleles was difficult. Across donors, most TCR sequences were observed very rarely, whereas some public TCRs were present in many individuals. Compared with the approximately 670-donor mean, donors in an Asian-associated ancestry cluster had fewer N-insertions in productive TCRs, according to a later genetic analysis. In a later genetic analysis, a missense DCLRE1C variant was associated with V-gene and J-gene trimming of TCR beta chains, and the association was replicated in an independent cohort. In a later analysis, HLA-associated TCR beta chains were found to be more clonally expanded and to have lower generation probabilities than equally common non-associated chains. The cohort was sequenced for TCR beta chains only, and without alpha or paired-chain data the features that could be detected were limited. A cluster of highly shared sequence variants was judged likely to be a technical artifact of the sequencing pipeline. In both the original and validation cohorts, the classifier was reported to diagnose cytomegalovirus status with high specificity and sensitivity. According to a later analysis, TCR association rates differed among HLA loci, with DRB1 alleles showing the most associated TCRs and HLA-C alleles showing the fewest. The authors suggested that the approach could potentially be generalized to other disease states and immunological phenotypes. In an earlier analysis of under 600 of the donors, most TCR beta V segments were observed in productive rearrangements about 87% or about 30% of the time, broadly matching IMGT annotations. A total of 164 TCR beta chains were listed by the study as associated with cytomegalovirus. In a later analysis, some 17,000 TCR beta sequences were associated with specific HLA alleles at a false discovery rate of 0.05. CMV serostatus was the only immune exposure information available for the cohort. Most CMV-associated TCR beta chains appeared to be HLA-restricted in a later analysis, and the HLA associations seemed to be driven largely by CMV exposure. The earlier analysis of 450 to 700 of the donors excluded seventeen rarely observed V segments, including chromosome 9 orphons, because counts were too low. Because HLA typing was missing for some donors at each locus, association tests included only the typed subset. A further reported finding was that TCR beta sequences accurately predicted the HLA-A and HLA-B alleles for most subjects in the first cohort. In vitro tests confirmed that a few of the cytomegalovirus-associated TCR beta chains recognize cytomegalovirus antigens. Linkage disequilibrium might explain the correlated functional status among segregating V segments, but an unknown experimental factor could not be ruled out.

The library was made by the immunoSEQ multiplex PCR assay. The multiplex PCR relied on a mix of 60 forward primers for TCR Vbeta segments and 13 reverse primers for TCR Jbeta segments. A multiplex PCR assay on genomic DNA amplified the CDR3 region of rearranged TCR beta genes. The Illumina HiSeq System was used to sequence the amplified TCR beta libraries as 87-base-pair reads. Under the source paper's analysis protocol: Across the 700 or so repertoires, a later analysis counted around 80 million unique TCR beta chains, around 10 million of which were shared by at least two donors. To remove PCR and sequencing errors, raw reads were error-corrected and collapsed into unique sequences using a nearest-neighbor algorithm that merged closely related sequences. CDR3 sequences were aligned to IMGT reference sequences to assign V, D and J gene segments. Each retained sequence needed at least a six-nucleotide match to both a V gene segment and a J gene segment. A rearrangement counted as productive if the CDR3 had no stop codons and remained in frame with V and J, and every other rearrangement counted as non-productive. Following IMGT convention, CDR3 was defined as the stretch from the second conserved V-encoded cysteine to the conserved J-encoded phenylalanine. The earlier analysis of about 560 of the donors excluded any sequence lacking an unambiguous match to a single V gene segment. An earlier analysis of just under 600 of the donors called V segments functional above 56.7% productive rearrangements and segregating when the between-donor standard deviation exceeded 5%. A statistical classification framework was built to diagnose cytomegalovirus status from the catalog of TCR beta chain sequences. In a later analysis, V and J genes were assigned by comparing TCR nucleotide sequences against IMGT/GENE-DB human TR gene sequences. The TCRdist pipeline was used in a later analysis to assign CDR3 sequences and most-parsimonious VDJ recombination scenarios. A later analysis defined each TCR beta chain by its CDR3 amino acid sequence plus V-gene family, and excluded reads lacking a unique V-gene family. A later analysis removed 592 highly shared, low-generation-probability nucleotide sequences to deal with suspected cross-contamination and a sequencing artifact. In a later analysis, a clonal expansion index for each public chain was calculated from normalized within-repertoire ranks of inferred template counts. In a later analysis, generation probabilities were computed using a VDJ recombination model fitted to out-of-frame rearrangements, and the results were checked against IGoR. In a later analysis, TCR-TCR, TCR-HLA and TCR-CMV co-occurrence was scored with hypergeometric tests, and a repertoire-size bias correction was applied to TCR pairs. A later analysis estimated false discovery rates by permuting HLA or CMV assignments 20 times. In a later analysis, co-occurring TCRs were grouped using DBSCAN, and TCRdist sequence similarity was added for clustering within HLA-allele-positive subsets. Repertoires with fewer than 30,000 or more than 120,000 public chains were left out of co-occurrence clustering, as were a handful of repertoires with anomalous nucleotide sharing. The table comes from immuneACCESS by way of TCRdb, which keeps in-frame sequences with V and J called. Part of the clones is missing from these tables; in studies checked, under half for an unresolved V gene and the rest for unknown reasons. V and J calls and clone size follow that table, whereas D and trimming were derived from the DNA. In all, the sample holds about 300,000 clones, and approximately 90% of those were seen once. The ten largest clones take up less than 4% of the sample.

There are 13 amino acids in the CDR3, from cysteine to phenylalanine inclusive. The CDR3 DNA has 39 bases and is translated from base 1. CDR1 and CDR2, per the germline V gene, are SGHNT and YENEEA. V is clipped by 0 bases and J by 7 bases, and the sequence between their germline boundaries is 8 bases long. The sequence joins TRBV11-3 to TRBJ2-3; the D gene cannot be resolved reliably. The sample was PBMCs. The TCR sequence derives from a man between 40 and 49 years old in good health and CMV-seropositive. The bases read TGTGCCAGCAGCTTAGACCCGACATATACGCAGTATTTT. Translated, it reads CASSLDPTYTQYF.